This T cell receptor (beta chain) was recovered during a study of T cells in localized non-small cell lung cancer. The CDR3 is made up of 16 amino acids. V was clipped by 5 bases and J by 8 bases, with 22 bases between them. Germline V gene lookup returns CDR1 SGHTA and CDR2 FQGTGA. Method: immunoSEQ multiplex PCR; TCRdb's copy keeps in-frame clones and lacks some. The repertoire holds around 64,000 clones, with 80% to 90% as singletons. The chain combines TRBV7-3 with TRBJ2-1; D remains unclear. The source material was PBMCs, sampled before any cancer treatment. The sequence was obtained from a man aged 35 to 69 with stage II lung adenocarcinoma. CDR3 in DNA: TGTGCCAGCAGCCCTCAACCTGGTCCTTCACACGATGAGCAGTTCTTC. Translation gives CASSPQPGPSHDEQFF.